The clone carrying this T cell receptor beta chain appeared many times. Its antigen is still unknown. One entry per CDR3 protein results from TCRdb running MiXCR on the 5' RACE reads. The top ten clones hold under 25% of a sample with approximately 290,000 distinct CDR3 sequences, just under 20% of them seen once. The CDR3 spans 14 residues. Trimming removed 6 bases from V and 3 bases from J; junction bases left unmatched: 4. Germline lookup yields CDR1 SGHRS and CDR2 YFSETQ. The data stem from a study of T-cell memory formation after mild COVID-19. Study observations and caveats: Clones which contracted sat mainly in CM and EM if CD4+, and in EMRA if CD8+.

The sequence derives from a man aged 18 to 29 who had mild COVID-19 (a few samples of this study predate the infection). Cell type and time point are not known. Sequences were obtained from PBMCs or a T cell subset sorted from them (not recorded which). This chain connects TRBV5-1 to TRBJ2-3; 10 bases map to TRBD1. CDR3 residues: CASTDRGLTDTQYF. CDR3 nucleotide sequence: TGCGCCAGCACCGACAGGGGGCTAACAGATACGCAGTATTTT. Filled out from reference TRBV5-1 and TRBJ2-3, the complete variable domain reads KAGVTQTPRYLIKTRGQQVTLSCSPISGHRSVSWYQQTPGQGLQFLFEYFSETQRNKGNFPGRFSGRQFSNSRSEMNVSTLELGDSALYLCASTDRGLTDTQYFGPGTRLTVL.